The rows below give T cell receptor beta chains drawn from one sample of a study of blood T cell repertoires in COVID-19. Clones were sequenced by immunoSEQ multiplex PCR, and TCRdb holds only the in-frame ones, with some missing. The data contain over 200,000 clones, 90% to 95% of them seen just once; the ten biggest clones take up over 0.75%. The specimen sequenced was peripheral blood. The receptors shown here come from a man aged 55 to 70 with COVID-19, enrolled during active disease. Each CDR3 is given with its conserved first and last residue. Each record gives: V gene, clone size, D gene, J gene, CDR3 protein, CDR3 DNA. A D gene is named only where the DNA matches it firmly. Size values are once, few and many counts, or a class for expanded clones, and some rows have none.

V: TRBV25-1
size: few
D: NA
J: TRBJ1-2
CDR3: CASSALGGDYGYTF
DNA: TGTGCCAGCAGTGCCCTGGGGGGGGACTATGGCTACACCTTC

V: TRBV5-1
size: NA
D: NA
J: TRBJ2-5
CDR3: CASSLVQGGETQYF
DNA: TGCGCCAGCAGCTTGGTTCAGGGGGGAGAGACCCAGTACTTC

V: TRBV11-2
size: NA
D: TRBD1
J: TRBJ1-2
CDR3: CASSDRGRVSYGYTF
DNA: TGTGCCAGCAGTGACAGGGGAAGGGTTAGCTATGGCTACACCTTC

V: TRBV12-5
size: NA
D: NA
J: TRBJ2-7
CDR3: CASGFPSRVLVQYF
DNA: TGTGCTAGTGGTTTCCCATCCAGGGTTCTCGTGCAGTACTTC

V: TRBV19
size: NA
D: TRBD1
J: TRBJ1-1
CDR3: CASRILGAGGLTEAFF
DNA: TGTGCCAGTAGGATTCTTGGGGCAGGGGGTTTGACTGAAGCTTTCTTT

V: TRBV3-1/TRBV3-2
size: NA
D: TRBD1
J: TRBJ2-7
CDR3: CASSQGLAPAEDRGPYEQYF
DNA: TGTGCCAGCAGCCAAGGATTGGCACCGGCCGAGGACAGGGGGCCCTACGAGCAGTACTTC

V: TRBV3-1/TRBV3-2
size: NA
D: NA
J: TRBJ2-7
CDR3: CASSQPGRGWNEQYF
DNA: TGTGCCAGCAGCCAACCTGGTAGAGGATGGAACGAGCAGTACTTC

V: TRBV12-3/TRBV12-4
size: NA
D: NA
J: TRBJ1-1
CDR3: CASTQVGGTEAFF
DNA: TGTGCCAGCACTCAAGTGGGGGGCACTGAAGCTTTCTTT

V: TRBV11-3
size: NA
D: TRBD2
J: TRBJ2-1
CDR3: CASGGEGNEQFF
DNA: TGTGCCAGCGGGGGGGAGGGCAATGAGCAGTTCTTC

V: TRBV7-9
size: NA
D: NA
J: TRBJ2-5
CDR3: CASSLADGSGFSTGETQYF
DNA: TGTGCCAGCAGCTTAGCGGACGGTAGCGGATTTAGTACGGGGGAGACCCAGTACTTC

V: TRBV23-1
size: NA
D: NA
J: TRBJ2-7
CDR3: CASSQSRGRGEVEQYF
DNA: TGCGCCAGCAGTCAATCGCGGGGTCGGGGTGAGGTCGAGCAGTACTTC

V: TRBV11-2
size: NA
D: TRBD1
J: TRBJ2-7
CDR3: CASSPDRGYEQYF
DNA: TGTGCCAGCAGCCCTGACAGGGGCTACGAGCAGTACTTC

V: TRBV27
size: NA
D: TRBD2
J: TRBJ2-1
CDR3: CASSLAGGGTYEQFF
DNA: TGTGCCAGCAGTTTAGCGGGAGGGGGTACTTATGAGCAGTTCTTC

V: TRBV10-3
size: NA
D: NA
J: TRBJ1-6
CDR3: CAISETSGVDNSPLHF
DNA: TGTGCCATCAGTGAAACATCAGGGGTAGATAATTCACCCCTCCACTTT

V: TRBV11-2
size: NA
D: NA
J: TRBJ1-2
CDR3: CASSLGRVYGYTF
DNA: TGTGCCAGCAGCTTGGGCAGAGTCTATGGCTACACCTTC

V: TRBV3-1/TRBV3-2
size: NA
D: NA
J: TRBJ1-3
CDR3: CASSRQVSGNTIYF
DNA: TGTGCCAGCAGCCGACAGGTCTCTGGAAACACCATATATTTT

V: TRBV15
size: NA
D: NA
J: TRBJ2-1
CDR3: CATSIGLGRGEQFF
DNA: TGTGCCACCAGCATAGGGCTGGGTAGGGGCGAGCAGTTCTTC

V: TRBV4-3
size: NA
D: NA
J: TRBJ1-1
CDR3: CASSQGQVGMNTEAFF
DNA: TGCGCCAGCAGCCAAGGACAGGTGGGTATGAACACTGAAGCTTTCTTT

V: TRBV18
size: NA
D: TRBD1
J: TRBJ1-2
CDR3: CASSGQGAFYGYTF
DNA: TGTGCCAGCTCAGGACAGGGGGCCTTCTATGGCTACACCTTC

V: TRBV4-3
size: NA
D: TRBD2
J: TRBJ2-7
CDR3: CASSQGYSGNSYEQYF
DNA: TGCGCCAGCAGCCAAGGTTATAGCGGGAACTCCTACGAGCAGTACTTC

V: TRBV27
size: NA
D: TRBD1
J: TRBJ1-2
CDR3: CATRQGTYGYTF
DNA: TGTGCCACCAGACAGGGGACCTATGGCTACACCTTC

V: TRBV7-2
size: NA
D: TRBD2
J: TRBJ2-1
CDR3: CASSLASGYYNEQFF
DNA: TGTGCCAGCAGCTTGGCTAGCGGGTACTACAATGAGCAGTTCTTC

V: TRBV24-1
size: NA
D: TRBD1
J: TRBJ1-2
CDR3: CATSARDRGLGGYTF
DNA: TGTGCCACCAGTGCCCGGGACAGGGGGCTCGGTGGCTACACCTTC